This TCR beta chain was sequenced during a study of shared clonotypes between healthy human individuals. Turning to the study itself: Each donor contributed plates that comprised three CD4 naive, three CD4 memory, two CD8 naive and one CD8 memory. General study findings and limits: Non-shared clonotypes had lower generation probabilities than those shared by all four donors.

Details on this clone: Its specificity is not known.

Original handling: Junction-only sequences without quality scores came from ImmunoSEQ, so filtering differed. TCRdb's table, derived via immunoSEQ multiplex PCR, lists solely in-frame clones and lacks some. V, J and clone size were drawn from that table, and D and trimming were deduced from the DNA. The table lists over a million clones, approximately 98.5% of them singletons, with under 0.45% in the top ten. From germline, CDR1 is MNHNY and CDR2 SVGAGI (reference sequence). Trimming pared 2 bases from V and 5 bases from J, leaving 9 bases between. The CDR3 has 13 amino acids. This sequence was found in a man aged 25-45 years in good health. Sample: naive CD4+ T cells sorted from blood. Documented subset: CD45RA+ positively selected. The rearrangement joins TRBV6-6 to TRBJ2-5; D uncertain. In DNA, the CDR3 is TGTGCCAGCAGTTACAGGGTTGGTGAGACCCAGTACTTC. This translates into CASSYRVGETQYF.